These 5 T cell receptor beta chains were sequenced from one sample in a study of identical twins. One entry per CDR3 protein, called by TCRdb with MiXCR from the 5' RACE reads. Of 420,000 or so distinct CDR3 sequences in the sample, about 18% were seen once. Sequenced: naive T cells sorted from blood. The receptors come from a man between 50 and 59 years old in good health.

This clonotype was seen a handful of times. The J gene is TRBJ1-2, the V gene TRBV9; possibly TRBD1 for D (5 bases). The germline V gene has CDR1 SGDLS and CDR2 YYNGEE. The CDR3 is made up of 13 amino acids. Trimming pared 0 bases from V and 2 bases from J, leaving 5 bases between. The CDR3 DNA is TGTGCCAGCAGCGTAGGGGACAACTATGGCTACACCTTC. This gives the protein CASSVGDNYGYTF.

This clonotype was recorded only once. The CDR3 DNA is TGCAGTGCTAGCACAGGGACAGGCTATAACCCTGAAGCTTTCTTT. It codes for CSASTGTGYNPEAFF. The V call is TRBV20-1, the J call TRBJ1-1; TRBD1 matches at 8 bases. There are 15 residues in the CDR3. V lost 3 bases to trimming and J lost 6 bases; unmatched junction nucleotides: 12. The germline gives CDR1 DFQATT, CDR2 SNEGSKA (reference sequence).

This clonotype was found many times. The J gene is TRBJ1-4, the V gene TRBV5-1; D perhaps matches TRBD1 (5 bases). The V end lost 4 bases, the J end lost 10 bases, and 17 bases lay between the germline ends. This CDR3 contains 14 residues. The germline V gene encodes CDR1 SGHRS and CDR2 YFSETQ. CDR3 bases: TGCGCCAGCAGCCCTCGGGACGGAGGAGGAAAACTGTTTTTT. Its translation: CASSPRDGGGKLFF. The full variable domain, rest sourced from reference TRBV5-1 and TRBJ1-4, is KAGVTQTPRYLIKTRGQQVTLSCSPISGHRSVSWYQQTPGQGLQFLFEYFSETQRNKGNFPGRFSGRQFSNSRSEMNVSTLELGDSALYLCASSPRDGGGKLFFGSGTQLSVL.

This clonotype showed up just a few times. The gene calls are TRBV19 and TRBJ2-2; D may be TRBD1 or TRBD2 (6 bases each). The V end was cut by 7 bases, the J end by 4 bases, with 16 bases between. The germline gives CDR1 LNHDA, CDR2 SQIVND (reference sequence). CDR3 size: 15 residues. The CDR3 is CASTKGGYSTGELFF. CDR3 DNA sequence: TGTGCCAGTACTAAGGGGGGCTATTCCACCGGGGAGCTGTTTTTT.

This clonotype occurred a few times. The V call is TRBV20-1, the J call TRBJ2-7; D is unresolved. This CDR3 comprises 12 residues. V lost 0 bases, J lost 6 bases, and 9 bases lay in between. Germline V CDR1 and CDR2: DFQATT, SNEGSKA (reference sequence). This CDR3 is CSARDVGTEQYF. As DNA, the CDR3 is TGCAGTGCTAGAGATGTTGGTACCGAGCAGTACTTC.